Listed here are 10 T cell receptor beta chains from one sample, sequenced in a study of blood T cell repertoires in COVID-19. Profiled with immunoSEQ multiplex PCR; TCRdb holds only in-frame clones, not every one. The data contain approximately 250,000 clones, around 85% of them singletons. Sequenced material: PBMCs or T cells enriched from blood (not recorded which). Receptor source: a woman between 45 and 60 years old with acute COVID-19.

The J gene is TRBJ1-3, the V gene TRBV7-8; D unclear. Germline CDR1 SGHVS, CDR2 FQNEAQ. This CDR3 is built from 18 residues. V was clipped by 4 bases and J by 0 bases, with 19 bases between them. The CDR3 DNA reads TGTGCCAGCAGCTCTCTCGGTCTTACCTTCGACTCTGGAAACACCATATATTTT. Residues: CASSSLGLTFDSGNTIYF.

The CDR3 nucleotides are TGCGCCAGCAGCTTGATACGGAGCACAGATACGCAGTATTTT. Protein sequence: CASSLIRSTDTQYF. The J gene is TRBJ2-3, the V gene TRBV5-1, with no clear D. Looked up from germline, CDR1 is SGHRS and CDR2 is YFSETQ. V lost 1 base and J lost 0, with 6 bases in between. The CDR3 runs 14 residues.

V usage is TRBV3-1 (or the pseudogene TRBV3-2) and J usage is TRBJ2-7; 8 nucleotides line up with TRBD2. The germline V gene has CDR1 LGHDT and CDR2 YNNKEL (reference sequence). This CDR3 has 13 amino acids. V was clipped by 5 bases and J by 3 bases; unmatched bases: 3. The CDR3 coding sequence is TGTGCCAGCAGCACTCTAGCGGGCTACGAGCAGTACTTC. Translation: CASSTLAGYEQYF.

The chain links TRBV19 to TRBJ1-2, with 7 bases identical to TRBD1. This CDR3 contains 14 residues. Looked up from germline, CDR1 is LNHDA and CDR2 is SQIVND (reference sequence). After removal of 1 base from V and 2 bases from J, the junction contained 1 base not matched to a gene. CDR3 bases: TGTGCCAGTAGTATAGGAGGGGGCAACTATGGCTACACCTTC. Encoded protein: CASSIGGGNYGYTF.

This chain's CDR3 is CASSLEGALNSPLHF. The CDR3 bases are TGTGCCAGCAGCTTAGAGGGGGCGCTTAATTCACCCCTCCACTTT. The V gene is TRBV7-8, the J gene TRBJ1-6; 7 nucleotides agree with TRBD1. The CDR3 consists of 15 residues. The V and J ends lost 1 base and 6 bases, in that order; junction bases with no gene match: 3. Germline lookup yields CDR1 SGHVS and CDR2 FQNEAQ.

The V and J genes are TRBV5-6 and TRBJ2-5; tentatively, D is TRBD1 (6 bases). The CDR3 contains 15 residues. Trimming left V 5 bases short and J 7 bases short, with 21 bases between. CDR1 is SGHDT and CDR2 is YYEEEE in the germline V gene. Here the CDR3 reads CASRKTDRDTGTQYF. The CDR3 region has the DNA TGTGCCAGCAGGAAAACGGACAGAGACACGGGGACCCAGTACTTC.

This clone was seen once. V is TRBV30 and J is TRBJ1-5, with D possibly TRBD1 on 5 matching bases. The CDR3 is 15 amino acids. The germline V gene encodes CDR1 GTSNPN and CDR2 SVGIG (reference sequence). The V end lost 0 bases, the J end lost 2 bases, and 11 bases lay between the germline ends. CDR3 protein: CAWSVQGVGNQPQHF. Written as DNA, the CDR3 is TGTGCCTGGAGTGTACAAGGGGTCGGCAATCAGCCCCAGCATTTT. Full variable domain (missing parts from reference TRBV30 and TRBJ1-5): SQTIHQWPATLVQPVGSPLSLECTVEGTSNPNLYWYRQAAGRGLQLLFYSVGIGQISSEVPQNLSASRPQDRQFILSSKKLLLSDSGFYLCAWSVQGVGNQPQHFGDGTRLSIL.

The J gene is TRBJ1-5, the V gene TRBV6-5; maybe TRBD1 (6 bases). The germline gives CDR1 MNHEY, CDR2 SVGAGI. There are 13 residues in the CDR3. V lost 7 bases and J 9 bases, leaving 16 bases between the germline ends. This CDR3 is CASTEGVGGPQHF. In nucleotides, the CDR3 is TGTGCCAGCACCGAGGGGGTGGGTGGGCCCCAGCATTTT.

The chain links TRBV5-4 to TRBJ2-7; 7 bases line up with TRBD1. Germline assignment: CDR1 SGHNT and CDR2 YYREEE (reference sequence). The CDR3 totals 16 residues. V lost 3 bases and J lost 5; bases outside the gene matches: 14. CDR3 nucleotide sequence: TGTGCCAGCAGCTCTCGGACAGGCCCTCACTTGGACGAGCAGTACTTC. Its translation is CASSSRTGPHLDEQYF.

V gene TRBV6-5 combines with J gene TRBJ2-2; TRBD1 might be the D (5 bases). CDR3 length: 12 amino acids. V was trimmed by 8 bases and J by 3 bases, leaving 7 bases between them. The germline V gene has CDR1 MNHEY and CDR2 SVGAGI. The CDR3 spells CASGRDTGELFF. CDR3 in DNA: TGTGCCAGCGGCAGGGACACCGGGGAGCTGTTTTTT.